What follows describes a single T cell receptor beta chain. Between the trimmed V and J ends, which lost 6 bases and 8 bases, there was a span of 19 bases. The germline gives CDR1 SGHTA, CDR2 FQGNSA. This CDR3 contains 14 residues. In the original workflow: Researchers report that nucleated cell counts were estimated from reference gene primer amplification. TCRdb's table, derived via immunoSEQ multiplex PCR, lists solely in-frame clones and lacks some. For V, J and clone size, that table is used; D and trimming come from the DNA. The sample lists 300,000 to 350,000 clones, 80% to 90% occurring once. This sample is part of a study of blood T cell repertoires in COVID-19. Overall study: Donors in the United States, Italy and Spain gave samples during acute or convalescent COVID-19.

The material sequenced was peripheral blood. The origin of this receptor is a man aged 25 to 40 with active or convalescent COVID-19. The chain links TRBV7-2 to TRBJ1-2; tentatively, D is TRBD1 (6 bases). The CDR3 loop is CASRAEGGVRGYTF. The DNA for the CDR3 is TGTGCCAGCAGGGCCGAAGGGGGGGTCCGGGGCTACACCTTC.